Below, 30 T cell receptor beta chains from the same sample are listed, as sequenced in a study of cytomegalovirus exposure and HLA in healthy donors. The PCR was carried out with 60 Vbeta primers and 13 Jbeta primers. TCRdb's table, derived via immunoSEQ multiplex PCR, lists solely in-frame clones and lacks some. Of approximately 140,000 clones in the sample, about 70% were seen once. The sequencing sample was made of PBMCs. The receptors were gathered from a woman in her sixties or seventies in good health and CMV-seropositive.

This rearrangement joins TRBV5-6 to TRBJ1-4; D is unclear. The ends were cut back, 1 base at V and 4 bases at J, with 8 bases in the middle. CDR3 length: 14 amino acids. The germline V gene has CDR1 SGHDT and CDR2 YYEEEE. The CDR3 loop reads CASSLSGNNEKLFF. The CDR3 bases are TGTGCCAGCAGCTTGTCGGGGAATAATGAAAAACTGTTTTTT.

This clone appeared a single time. The chain couples TRBV5-1 to TRBJ1-1, with D perhaps TRBD1 (6 bases). This CDR3 comprises 15 residues. V was trimmed by 3 bases and J by 3 bases, leaving 15 bases between them. CDR1 and CDR2 (germline): SGHRS, YFSETQ. This CDR3 is CASSWGAGGDTEAFF. The CDR3 nucleotides read TGCGCCAGCAGCTGGGGGGCGGGAGGCGACACTGAAGCTTTCTTT.

The genes are TRBV10-3 and TRBJ1-1, with 8 bases lining up with TRBD1. With 8 bases clipped from V and 8 bases from J, the junction kept 7 bases outside the gene matches. The CDR3 extends over 12 amino acids. Germline CDR1 ENHRY, CDR2 SYGVKD. CDR3 DNA: TGTGCCATCTCCCATGACAGGGGAGAAGCTTTCTTT. This encodes CAISHDRGEAFF.

The rearrangement uses TRBV5-1 and TRBJ1-5; the D gene is possibly TRBD1 (6 bases). Germline values: CDR1 SGHRS, CDR2 YFSETQ. The CDR3 length is 15 residues. Between the trimmed V and J ends, which lost 0 bases and 6 bases, there was a span of 13 bases. This chain's CDR3 is CASSLAGGGGQPQHF. The CDR3 DNA reads as TGCGCCAGCAGCTTGGCCGGGGGGGGCGGTCAGCCCCAGCATTTT. Full variable domain (missing parts from reference TRBV5-1 and TRBJ1-5): KAGVTQTPRYLIKTRGQQVTLSCSPISGHRSVSWYQQTPGQGLQFLFEYFSETQRNKGNFPGRFSGRQFSNSRSEMNVSTLELGDSALYLCASSLAGGGGQPQHFGDGTRLSIL.

As DNA, the CDR3 is TGTGCCATCAGACAGGGGGCGGATGGCTACACCTTC. Its protein product is CAIRQGADGYTF. The V and J genes are TRBV10-3 and TRBJ1-2, with 9 bases identical to TRBD1. J gave up 6 bases and V 6 bases, and 2 bases lay outside the gene matches. The CDR3 sequence is 12 residues long. Germline loops: CDR1 ENHRY, CDR2 SYGVKD.

This rearrangement joins TRBV7-8 to TRBJ2-2; D may be TRBD1 (6 bases). The V gene's germline CDR1 is SGHVS and CDR2 FQNEAQ. The CDR3 loop spans 16 amino acids. V lost 3 bases and J 5 bases, leaving 16 bases between the germline ends. CDR3 residues: CASSFSGTTGTGELFF. The CDR3 coding sequence is TGTGCCAGCAGCTTTTCCGGGACAACAGGGACCGGGGAGCTGTTTTTT.

The J gene is TRBJ1-1, the V gene TRBV7-3, with TRBD1 as a possible D gene (6 bases). The CDR3 length is 13 residues. Germline V CDR1 and CDR2: SGHTA, FQGTGA. Trimming took off 5 bases at V and 1 base at J, with 8 bases between the two ends. CDR3 in amino acids: CASSEQGNTEAFF. DNA of the CDR3: TGTGCCAGCAGCGAACAGGGGAACACTGAAGCTTTCTTT.

The rearrangement links TRBV6-5 to TRBJ1-4, with TRBD1 matching over 8 bases. The germline gives CDR1 MNHEY, CDR2 SVGAGI. The CDR3 totals 16 residues. V shed 2 bases, J shed 2 bases, and the junction held 4 bases outside the gene matches. The CDR3 DNA reads TGTGCCAGCAGTTACGACAGGGGACATACTAATGAAAAACTGTTTTTT. Translation: CASSYDRGHTNEKLFF.

This clone turned up a few times. The rearrangement joins TRBV5-1 to TRBJ2-1, with 12 bases identical to TRBD2. V shed 4 bases, J shed 7 bases, and the junction held 9 bases outside the gene matches. CDR1 and CDR2 (germline): SGHRS, YFSETQ. The CDR3 has 16 amino acids. The CDR3, as DNA: TGCGCCAGCAGCCCCAGACTAGCGGGGGAAGATAATGAGCAGTTCTTC. This codes for CASSPRLAGEDNEQFF.

The V call is TRBV6-6, the J call TRBJ2-2; weak D call: TRBD2 (5 bases). The CDR3 is 16 residues long. CDR1 and CDR2 from the germline V gene are MNHNY and SVGAGI (reference sequence). Trimming removed 0 bases at V and 0 bases at J, with 8 bases between. The CDR3 is CASSYSPGTNTGELFF. The CDR3 DNA reads as TGTGCCAGCAGTTACTCACCGGGGACGAACACCGGGGAGCTGTTTTTT.

This clone has only a few counts. The chain employs TRBV5-1 and TRBJ2-3; 7 nucleotides match TRBD2. The V gene end was trimmed by 2 bases and the J gene end by 0 bases; junction bases not matched to a gene: 12. The CDR3 consists of 18 residues. Germline V gives CDR1 SGHRS, CDR2 YFSETQ. CDR3 sequence reads: CASSFREGLGTSTDTQYF. CDR3 bases: TGCGCCAGCAGCTTTAGGGAGGGTCTGGGTACTAGCACAGATACGCAGTATTTT.

The V gene is TRBV19, the J gene TRBJ2-7, with TRBD1 matching 7 bases. The V and J ends lost 3 bases and 0 bases, in that order; junction bases with no gene match: 2. Germline lookup yields CDR1 LNHDA and CDR2 SQIVND (reference sequence). The CDR3 length is 14 residues. As DNA, the CDR3 is TGTGCCAGTAGTATCGGGGACAGCTCCTACGAGCAGTACTTC. Residues: CASSIGDSSYEQYF.

This chain links TRBV5-1 with TRBJ2-5; D remains ambiguous. CDR3 length equals 15 residues. CDR1 is SGHRS, CDR2 YFSETQ, per germline. The germline V and J ends were trimmed by 1 base and 1 base, with 11 bases remaining between them. Written as DNA, the CDR3 is TGCGCCAGCAGCTTGAGGTCGGCGGCCCAAGAGACCCAGTACTTC. The encoded protein is CASSLRSAAQETQYF.

This clone was detected only a few times. J is TRBJ1-1 and V is TRBV6-5, with D hard to call. CDR1 is MNHEY and CDR2 is SVGAGI in the germline V gene. Trimming shortened V by 0 bases and J by 1 base, and 12 bases separated the two germline ends. The CDR3 length is 16 residues. CDR3 loop: CASSYSLGRTNTEAFF. CDR3 sequence (DNA): TGTGCCAGCAGTTACTCCCTGGGGAGGACGAACACTGAAGCTTTCTTT.

This chain joins TRBV7-9 and TRBJ2-4; D perhaps matches TRBD1 (6 bases). Trimming cost V 1 base and J 6 bases, with 16 bases left between them. The CDR3 runs to 16 residues. Per germline, CDR1 SEHNR and CDR2 FQNEAQ (reference sequence). CDR3 protein: CASSLEGDTWGNIQYF. Written as DNA, the CDR3 is TGTGCCAGCAGCTTAGAAGGGGACACCTGGGGAAACATTCAGTACTTC.

The CDR3 bases are TGTGCCAGCAGCCCGGGACTAGCGGCGTACAATGAGCAGTTCTTC. Amino acids: CASSPGLAAYNEQFF. This chain uses TRBV7-3 with TRBJ2-1, with 11 bases that match TRBD2. Germline V lookup: CDR1 SGHTA, CDR2 FQGTGA. J lost 4 bases, V lost 5 bases, and 4 bases had no gene match. This CDR3 contains 15 residues.

This clone has more than one count but fewer than ten. The chain links TRBV29-1 to TRBJ1-1, with TRBD1 matching over 12 bases. CDR3 size: 15 residues. Germline lookup yields CDR1 SQVTM and CDR2 ANQGSEA. After removal of 6 bases from V and 5 bases from J, the junction contained 10 bases not matched to a gene. The CDR3 DNA is TGCAGCGTCTCCGGGACAGGGGGCAGGCGGACTGAAGCTTTCTTT. Translating gives CSVSGTGGRRTEAFF.

The rearrangement uses TRBV4-1 and TRBJ1-1; the match to TRBD1 covers 8 bases. After removal of 5 bases from V and 1 base from J, the junction contained 3 bases not matched to a gene. Germline CDR1 and CDR2: MGHRA and YSYEKL. CDR3 length: 14 amino acids. The CDR3 sequence is CASSFGQGNTEAFF. In DNA form, the CDR3 reads TGCGCCAGCAGCTTTGGACAGGGGAACACTGAAGCTTTCTTT.

The chain is built from TRBV6-5 and TRBJ1-1, with 8 bases lining up with TRBD1. Germline CDR1 is MNHEY and CDR2 is SVGAGI. Germline trimming cut 5 bases from V and 5 bases from J; bases unmatched to any gene: 7. The CDR3 runs to 14 residues. Here the CDR3 reads CASSPDRVWTEAFF. The CDR3 DNA reads TGTGCCAGCAGTCCGGACAGGGTCTGGACTGAAGCTTTCTTT.

The chain uses TRBV7-3 and TRBJ1-3; 7 bases are shared with TRBD1. The CDR3 sequence is 16 residues long. Trimming cost V 3 bases and J 0 bases; bases outside gene matches: 5. Germline lookup yields CDR1 SGHTA and CDR2 FQGTGA. Here the CDR3 DNA reads TGTGCCAGCAGCTTGGCCGGGACAGCCTCTGGAAACACCATATATTTT. Amino acids: CASSLAGTASGNTIYF.

Only a few counts were recorded for this clone. The chain uses TRBV7-8 and TRBJ2-2; 8 bases are shared with TRBD1. There are 16 residues in the CDR3. V lost 4 bases and J lost 5; bases outside the gene matches: 9. Looked up from germline, CDR1 is SGHVS and CDR2 is FQNEAQ. CDR3 loop: CASSSPQGADTGELFF. For the CDR3, the DNA is TGTGCCAGCAGCTCGCCCCAGGGGGCGGATACCGGGGAGCTGTTTTTT.

The chain is built from TRBV25-1 and TRBJ1-2; 7 bases match TRBD1. This CDR3 is built from 15 residues. Trimming at V came to 0 bases and at J to 8 bases, leaving 9 bases not matched to a gene. Germline CDR1 reads MGHDK; CDR2 reads SYGVNS. CDR3 DNA sequence: TGTGCCAGCAGTGAATATGGGATGACAGGGAGGGGCTACACCTTC. It specifies CASSEYGMTGRGYTF.

This chain joins TRBV6-1 and TRBJ2-7; a weak D match, TRBD1 (5 bases). V lost 5 bases, J lost 3 bases, and 17 bases lay in between. This CDR3 has 15 residues. The germline V gene has CDR1 MNHNS and CDR2 SASEGT. The CDR3 sequence: CASSPRAGNSYEQYF. As DNA, the CDR3 is TGTGCCAGCAGTCCCAGGGCAGGGAATAGCTACGAGCAGTACTTC.

This chain joins TRBV20-1 and TRBJ1-1; D is unclear. With 3 bases removed from V and 7 bases from J, the gap between germline ends came to 9 bases. The CDR3 length is 11 residues. Germline CDR1 reads DFQATT; CDR2 reads SNEGSKA (reference sequence). The CDR3 region is CSARDAGEAFF. CDR3 bases: TGCAGTGCTAGGGACGCGGGTGAAGCTTTCTTT.

J is TRBJ1-5 and V is TRBV7-2; D may be TRBD1 (6 bases). The CDR3 totals 16 residues. V lost 1 base and J lost 7, with 17 bases in between. Germline V gene data show CDR1 as SGHTA and CDR2 as FQGNSA. CDR3 nucleotides: TGTGCCAGCAGCTTAGTTGGGGGCGAGGTAGGACAGCCCCAGCATTTT. It specifies CASSLVGGEVGQPQHF.

This chain uses TRBV9 with TRBJ1-2; TRBD1 matches at 7 bases. CDR1 and CDR2 from the germline V gene are SGDLS and YYNGEE. The CDR3 consists of 16 residues. J gave up 6 bases and V 0 bases, and 11 bases lay outside the gene matches. CDR3 loop: CASSVGRGQAFHGYTF. The CDR3 bases are TGTGCCAGCAGCGTAGGGCGCGGACAGGCATTTCATGGCTACACCTTC.

The V gene is TRBV6-1, the J gene TRBJ2-7; D call uncertain. The CDR3 contains 13 residues. V was trimmed by 2 bases and J by 0 bases, leaving 5 bases between them. Germline CDR1 MNHNS, CDR2 SASEGT. CDR3 protein: CASSERSSYEQYF. CDR3 DNA: TGTGCCAGCAGTGAACGGAGCTCCTACGAGCAGTACTTC.

As concerns this clone: Within the sample, other DNA sequences also encode this same CDR3. The genes are TRBV29-1 and TRBJ2-5; 7 nucleotides match TRBD2. The CDR3 loop spans 13 amino acids. In germline, CDR1 is SQVTM, CDR2 ANQGSEA. Trimming at V came to 2 bases and at J to 5 bases, leaving 5 bases not matched to a gene. The CDR3 here is CSVEPREGETQYF. CDR3 sequence (DNA): TGCAGCGTTGAACCCAGGGAGGGGGAGACCCAGTACTTC.

This sequence joins TRBV6-1 and TRBJ1-2; possibly TRBD1 for D (5 bases). The V end was cut by 1 base, the J end by 7 bases, with 16 bases between. The CDR3 has 15 amino acids. Germline assignment: CDR1 MNHNS and CDR2 SASEGT. CDR3: CASSEGPDRVGGYTF. In DNA, the CDR3 is TGTGCCAGCAGTGAAGGGCCAGACAGAGTCGGTGGCTACACCTTC.

The rearrangement uses TRBV19 and TRBJ2-7; 9 bases agree with TRBD1. Germline loops: CDR1 LNHDA, CDR2 SQIVND (reference sequence). The junction had 6 bases not matched to a gene; V was cut back by 6 bases and J by 3 bases. The CDR3 extends over 14 amino acids. The CDR3 protein is CASSEPGQGYEQYF. The CDR3, as DNA: TGTGCCAGTAGCGAACCGGGACAGGGCTACGAGCAGTACTTC. The whole variable domain, filled in from reference TRBV19 and TRBJ2-7, reads DGGITQSPKYLFRKEGQNVTLSCEQNLNHDAMYWYRQDPGQGLRLIYYSQIVNDFQKGDIAEGYSVSREKKESFPLTVTSAQKNPTAFYLCASSEPGQGYEQYFGPGTRLTVT.